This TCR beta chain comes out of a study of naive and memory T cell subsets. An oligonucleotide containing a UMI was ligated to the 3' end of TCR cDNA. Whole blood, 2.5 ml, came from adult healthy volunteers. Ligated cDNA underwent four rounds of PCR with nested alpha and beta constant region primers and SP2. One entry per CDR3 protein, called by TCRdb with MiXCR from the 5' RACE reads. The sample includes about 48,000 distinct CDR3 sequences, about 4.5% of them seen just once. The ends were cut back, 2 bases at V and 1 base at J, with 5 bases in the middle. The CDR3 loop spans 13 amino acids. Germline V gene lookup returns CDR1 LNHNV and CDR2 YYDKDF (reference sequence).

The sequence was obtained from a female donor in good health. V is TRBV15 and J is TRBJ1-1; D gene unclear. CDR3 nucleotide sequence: TGTGCCACCAGCAGAAAAAGGAACACTGAAGCTTTCTTT. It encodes CATSRKRNTEAFF.